This TCR beta chain was identified during a study of CD4+ T cells in melanoma. Findings and limits, study-wide: Reportedly, melanoma neoantigen-specific CD4+ T cells showed varied differentiation states.

Clones were read by immunoSEQ multiplex PCR, and TCRdb kept only the in-frame ones, dropping some. The repertoire includes about 110,000 clones, around 92% of them detected once, and 3% to 4% sits in the top ten. CDR3 length: 17 amino acids. V dropped 4 bases and J dropped 2; count of bases not matched to a gene: 7. CDR1 SSHAT and CDR2 FNYEAQ come from the germline V gene (reference sequence). Concerning this clone: Its antigen remains unknown.

The sample was peripheral blood. The chain carries TRBV7-7 and TRBJ2-2, with 10 bases matching TRBD2. The TCR comes from a human donor with melanoma. The CDR3 is CASSSKLAGINTGELFF. DNA for the CDR3: TGTGCCAGCAGCTCAAAACTAGCGGGGATCAACACCGGGGAGCTGTTTTTT.